These T cell receptor beta chains were read from a single sample in a study of T cell responses to AZD1222 COVID-19 vaccine. Libraries were prepared by immunoSEQ multiplex PCR; TCRdb keeps only in-frame clonotypes and omits some of them. In the table there are some 74,000 clones, roughly nine tenths of which are singletons. The source was peripheral blood, collected 28 days after the second AZD1222 dose. These receptors originate from an adult who received the AZD1222 COVID-19 vaccine. CDR3s include the opening cysteine and the closing phenylalanine or tryptophan. D genes are given only for firm matches. The size field is filled for only some rows; it gives once, few, many or a size class.

cdr3_nt	cdr3_aa	d_call	v_call	j_call	clone_size
TGTGCCAGTTCCCGGGGGTTGGGCACTGAAGCTTTCTTT	CASSRGLGTEAFF	-	TRBV12-3/TRBV12-4	TRBJ1-1	few
TGTGCCAGCTCACCACGGACAGGGGCGTTATACACTGAAGCTTTCTTT	CASSPRTGALYTEAFF	TRBD1	TRBV18	TRBJ1-1	-
TGCGCCAGCAGCTTGGGGGGGGTACAGCCCTCAGCCTACGAGCAGTACTTC	CASSLGGVQPSAYEQYF	-	TRBV5-1	TRBJ2-7	-
TGTGCCAGCAGCTTTTTGGAGACCCAGTACTTC	CASSFLETQYF	-	TRBV5-4	TRBJ2-5	-
TGTGCCAGCAGCAACCGGGACTATGGCTACACCTTC	CASSNRDYGYTF	-	TRBV7-9	TRBJ1-2	-
TGTGCCAGCAGCCAACGGAGAACGGGACGGGATGATGGCTACACCTTC	CASSQRRTGRDDGYTF	-	TRBV7-3	TRBJ1-2	-
TGTGCCAGCAGAGACTCTGGGGCCAACGTCCTGACTTTC	CASRDSGANVLTF	-	TRBV27	TRBJ2-6	-
TGTGCCAGCAGCCAAGGTTGGTCTCGAGGGGAATTTTTT	CASSQGWSRGEFF	-	TRBV3-1/TRBV3-2	TRBJ1-4	-
TGTGCCAGCAGTTTATCGCGGCGGAGTAATGAAAAACTGTTTTTT	CASSLSRRSNEKLFF	-	TRBV27	TRBJ1-4	-
TGCGCCAGCAGCGGAGAGGTCGGGGCCTACGAGCAGTACTTC	CASSGEVGAYEQYF	-	TRBV5-1	TRBJ2-7	-
TGTGCCAGCAGCTTAGCGATCGTGGCCAGAGGAGATCAGCCCCAGCATTTT	CASSLAIVARGDQPQHF	-	TRBV7-8	TRBJ1-5	few
TGTGCCAGTAGTATTATGAGCGGGAGAGCCAATGAGCAGTTCTTC	CASSIMSGRANEQFF	TRBD2	TRBV19	TRBJ2-1	few
TGTGCCAGCAGTTTAGAGAGCACACAGTACTTC	CASSLESTQYF	-	TRBV12-3/TRBV12-4	TRBJ2-7	-
TGCGCCAGCAGCTCCGAGCGGGAGGTTCTCACCGGGGAGCTGTTTTTT	CASSSEREVLTGELFF	TRBD2	TRBV5-1	TRBJ2-2	-
TGTGCCAGCAGCTTAGAGGGGGGCAGGCGGAACTATGGCTACACCTTC	CASSLEGGRRNYGYTF	-	TRBV7-2	TRBJ1-2	-
TGTGCCAGCTCGCCGACCCGGGACAGGGGAAGGTATTTT	CASSPTRDRGRYF	TRBD1	TRBV18	TRBJ2-3	once
TGTGCCAGCAGAGGCAGGGGGTCCAATCAGCCCCAGCATTTT	CASRGRGSNQPQHF	TRBD1	TRBV3-1/TRBV3-2	TRBJ1-5	-
TGTGCCAGCAGCCCCTGGACAGTAGGCACTGAAGCTTTCTTT	CASSPWTVGTEAFF	-	TRBV5-8	TRBJ1-1	-
TGCGCCAGCAGCCCCTTGGGTTTGGGGGGCTACACCTTC	CASSPLGLGGYTF	-	TRBV4-1	TRBJ1-2	-
TGTGCCAGCACCTGGGGGAGCGGGAGCGTTTATGGGGAGCTGTTTTTT	CASTWGSGSVYGELFF	TRBD2	TRBV5-5	TRBJ2-2	-
TGTGCCAGCAGCTTAACTACTAGCGGTCCCTACAATGAGCAGTTCTTC	CASSLTTSGPYNEQFF	TRBD2	TRBV7-3	TRBJ2-1	-
TGCGCCAGCAGCCAAGGGGGCGGACTGTCCTATGGCTACACCTTC	CASSQGGGLSYGYTF	-	TRBV4-3	TRBJ1-2	-
TGTGCCAGCAGCAAGGGACTGCAAAACACCGGGGAGCTGTTTTTT	CASSKGLQNTGELFF	-	TRBV7-2	TRBJ2-2	-